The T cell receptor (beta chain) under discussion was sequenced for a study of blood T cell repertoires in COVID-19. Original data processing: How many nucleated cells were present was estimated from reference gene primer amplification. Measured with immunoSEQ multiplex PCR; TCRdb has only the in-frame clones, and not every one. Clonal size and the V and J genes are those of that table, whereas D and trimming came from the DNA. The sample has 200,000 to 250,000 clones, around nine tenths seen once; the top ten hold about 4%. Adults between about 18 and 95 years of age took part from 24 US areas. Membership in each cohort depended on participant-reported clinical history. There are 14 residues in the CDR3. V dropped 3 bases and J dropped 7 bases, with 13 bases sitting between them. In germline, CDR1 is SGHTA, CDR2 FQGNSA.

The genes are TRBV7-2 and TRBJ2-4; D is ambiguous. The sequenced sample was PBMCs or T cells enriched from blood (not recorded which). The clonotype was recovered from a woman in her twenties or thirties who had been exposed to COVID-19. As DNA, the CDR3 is TGTGCCAGCAGCTTTGGTGAGGAGAAGAACATTCAGTACTTC. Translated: CASSFGEEKNIQYF.